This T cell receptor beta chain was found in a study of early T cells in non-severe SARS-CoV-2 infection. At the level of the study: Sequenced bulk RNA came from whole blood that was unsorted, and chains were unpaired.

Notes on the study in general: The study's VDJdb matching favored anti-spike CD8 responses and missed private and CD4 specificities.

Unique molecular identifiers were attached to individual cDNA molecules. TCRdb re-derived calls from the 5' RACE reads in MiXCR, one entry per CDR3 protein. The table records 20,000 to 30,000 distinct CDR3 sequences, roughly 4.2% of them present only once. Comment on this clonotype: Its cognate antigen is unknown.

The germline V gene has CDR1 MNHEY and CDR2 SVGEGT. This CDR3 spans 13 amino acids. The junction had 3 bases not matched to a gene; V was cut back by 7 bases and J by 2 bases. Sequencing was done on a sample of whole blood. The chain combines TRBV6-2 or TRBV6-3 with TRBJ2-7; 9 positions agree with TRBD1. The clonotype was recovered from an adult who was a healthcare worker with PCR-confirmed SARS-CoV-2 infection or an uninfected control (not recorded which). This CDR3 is CASNRDRAYEQYF. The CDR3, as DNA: TGTGCCAGCAACCGGGACAGGGCCTACGAGCAGTACTTC.